Following are 18 T cell receptor beta chains from one sample sequenced in a study of T cell responses to AZD1222 COVID-19 vaccine. The method was immunoSEQ multiplex PCR; TCRdb's version includes in-frame clones alone and lacks a portion of them. The sample consists of 110,000 to 150,000 clones, 92% of them appearing once. The source material was peripheral blood, sampled 28 days after the second AZD1222 dose. All receptors come from an adult who received the AZD1222 COVID-19 vaccine.

This chain's CDR3 is CASSPSLEGQPQHF. CDR3 coding DNA: TGCGCCAGCAGCCCGTCTCTTGAGGGTCAGCCCCAGCATTTT. V usage is TRBV4-1 and J usage is TRBJ1-5; D is undetermined. CDR1 MGHRA and CDR2 YSYEKL come from the germline V gene. This CDR3 is 14 amino acids long. Trimming pared 4 bases from V and 6 bases from J, leaving 13 bases between.

The CDR3 reads CASSYGNQPQHF. The CDR3, as DNA: TGTGCCAGCAGTTACGGTAATCAGCCCCAGCATTTT. This sequence joins TRBV6-6 and TRBJ1-5; D is ambiguous. Per germline, CDR1 MNHNY and CDR2 SVGAGI (reference sequence). V dropped 2 bases and J dropped 4 bases, with 3 bases sitting between them. This CDR3 comprises 12 residues.

The rearrangement links TRBV7-2 to TRBJ1-6; D is undetermined. Looked up from germline, CDR1 is SGHTA and CDR2 is FQGNSA. This CDR3 contains 15 residues. Trimming pared 0 bases from V and 7 bases from J, leaving 10 bases between. CDR3 residues: CASSLAWEHNSPLHF. As DNA, the CDR3 is TGTGCCAGCAGCTTAGCGTGGGAACACAATTCACCCCTCCACTTT.

This sequence joins TRBV5-1 and TRBJ2-7, with 10 bases identical to TRBD2. J was trimmed by 3 bases and V by 4 bases; bases with no gene match: 7. There are 15 residues in the CDR3. Germline loops: CDR1 SGHRS, CDR2 YFSETQ. The CDR3 loop is CASSLRGTSVYEQYF. CDR3 DNA: TGCGCCAGCAGCCTGCGAGGGACTAGCGTCTACGAGCAGTACTTC.

The chain has TRBV6-2 or TRBV6-3 and TRBJ2-7, with no clear D. The CDR3 covers 15 residues. CDR1 MNHEY and CDR2 SVGEGT come from the germline V gene. V shed 4 bases and J shed 0 bases, with 13 bases lying between them. The CDR3 coding sequence is TGTGCCAGCAGTTTTGACACCCTGAGCTCCTACGAGCAGTACTTC. Translating it yields CASSFDTLSSYEQYF.

The chain employs TRBV6-5 and TRBJ1-4; D not certain. Trimming pared 2 bases from V and 3 bases from J, leaving 7 bases between. This CDR3 comprises 14 residues. Germline lookup yields CDR1 MNHEY and CDR2 SVGAGI. Here the CDR3 DNA reads TGTGCCAGCAGTTACGGGGTGGCTAATGAAAAACTGTTTTTT. Translated, it gives CASSYGVANEKLFF.

The chain employs TRBV28 and TRBJ1-4; D might be TRBD1 (6 bases). Trimming stripped 8 bases from V and 8 bases from J, with 21 bases between. This CDR3 contains 15 residues. Germline CDR1 MDHEN, CDR2 SYDVKM. The CDR3 sequence is CASGEVEGEGEKLFF. Written as DNA, the CDR3 is TGTGCCAGCGGCGAGGTGGAGGGGGAAGGGGAAAAACTGTTTTTT.

This clone was detected once. The chain combines TRBV28 with TRBJ1-5, with TRBD1 matching 10 bases. The junction had 10 bases not matched to a gene; V was cut back by 11 bases and J by 6 bases. Germline CDR1 and CDR2: MDHEN and SYDVKM. The CDR3 extends over 14 amino acids. This chain's CDR3 is CARPRQGASQPQHF. CDR3 DNA sequence: TGTGCCCGCCCCCGACAGGGGGCCTCTCAGCCCCAGCATTTT.

The rearrangement joins TRBV19 to TRBJ2-7; 13 bases map to TRBD2. CDR3 length: 16 residues. Germline V gene sequence: CDR1 LNHDA, CDR2 SQIVND (reference sequence). The junction had 5 bases not matched to a gene; V was cut back by 3 bases and J by 3 bases. CDR3 bases: TGTGCCAGTAGTATGGGAGGACTAGCGGGAGTCTACGAGCAGTACTTC. As protein: CASSMGGLAGVYEQYF.

The chain recombines TRBV18 with TRBJ1-6; 10 bases map to TRBD1. V lost 6 bases to trimming and J lost 11 bases; unmatched junction nucleotides: 7. Germline values: CDR1 KGHSH, CDR2 LQKENI. The length of the CDR3 is 14 residues. CDR3 in amino acids: CASSSGQGGTPLHF. CDR3 DNA sequence: TGTGCCAGCTCGTCCGGACAGGGGGGAACACCCCTCCACTTT.

CDR3 coding DNA: TGTGCCAGTACCCCAGAGTACAGGCGAAACCAGCCCCAGCATTTT. Translated: CASTPEYRRNQPQHF. The V and J genes are TRBV19 and TRBJ1-5, with D perhaps matching TRBD1 (5 bases). The CDR3 is made up of 15 amino acids. Looked up from germline, CDR1 is LNHDA and CDR2 is SQIVND (reference sequence). The germline V and J ends were trimmed by 7 bases and 7 bases, with 20 bases remaining between them.

V gene TRBV30 combines with J gene TRBJ2-1, with D unclear. V gave up 0 bases and J gave up 7 bases, with 16 bases separating them. This CDR3 comprises 15 residues. Germline V gene sequence: CDR1 GTSNPN, CDR2 SVGIG (reference sequence). The CDR3 is CAWSVGSAPRNEQFF. The DNA for the CDR3 is TGTGCCTGGAGTGTAGGTTCGGCCCCCAGAAATGAGCAGTTCTTC.

This rearrangement joins TRBV11-3 to TRBJ2-1; maybe TRBD1 (5 bases). V was clipped by 5 bases and J by 7 bases, with 15 bases between them. CDR3 length: 14 amino acids. CDR1 is SGHNT, CDR2 YENEEA, per germline. The CDR3 bases are TGTGCCAGCAGCGGTCAGGGCCTCCGTAATGAGCAGTTCTTC. This translates into CASSGQGLRNEQFF.

This chain joins TRBV5-4 and TRBJ1-2; D not resolved. This CDR3 spans 14 amino acids. Germline lookup yields CDR1 SGHNT and CDR2 YYREEE (reference sequence). Deletions cut 0 bases from V and 3 bases from J, with 9 bases between. Here the CDR3 DNA reads TGTGCCAGCAGCTTGGATTCCGTGGACTATGGCTACACCTTC. Encoded protein: CASSLDSVDYGYTF.

The V and J genes are TRBV5-1 and TRBJ1-2; D unclear. This CDR3 spans 13 amino acids. In germline, CDR1 is SGHRS, CDR2 YFSETQ. V was trimmed by 4 bases and J by 2 bases, leaving 9 bases between them. The CDR3 coding sequence is TGCGCCAGCAGCGAAACAGCGAACTATGGCTACACCTTC. This sequence encodes CASSETANYGYTF.

The chain joins TRBV10-3 to TRBJ1-2; no firm D call. Trimming shortened V by 0 bases and J by 2 bases, and 7 bases separated the two germline ends. The length of the CDR3 is 14 residues. From germline, CDR1 is ENHRY and CDR2 SYGVKD. The CDR3 is CAISESTVNYGYTF. CDR3 DNA: TGTGCCATCAGTGAGTCGACGGTCAACTATGGCTACACCTTC.

The CDR3 protein is CASSQDQQPQHF. The DNA of the CDR3 is TGTGCCAGTAGTCAAGACCAACAGCCCCAGCATTTT. This sequence joins TRBV19 and TRBJ1-5; D unresolved. CDR1 and CDR2 from the germline V gene are LNHDA and SQIVND (reference sequence). V lost 5 bases and J lost 7, with 9 bases in between. The CDR3 consists of 12 residues.

This clone showed up just once. This chain links TRBV5-1 with TRBJ2-2; 7 nucleotides line up with TRBD2. CDR1 is SGHRS and CDR2 is YFSETQ in the germline V gene. This CDR3 has 16 residues. V lost 3 bases, J lost 5 bases, and 10 bases stayed unmatched. Written as DNA, the CDR3 is TGCGCCAGCAGCTGGCGGGAGTCACGAGGGACCGGGGAGCTGTTTTTT. This gives the protein CASSWRESRGTGELFF. Filled out from reference TRBV5-1 and TRBJ2-2, the complete variable domain reads KAGVTQTPRYLIKTRGQQVTLSCSPISGHRSVSWYQQTPGQGLQFLFEYFSETQRNKGNFPGRFSGRQFSNSRSEMNVSTLELGDSALYLCASSWRESRGTGELFFGEGSRLTVL.